These 7 T cell receptor beta chains were sequenced from one sample in a study of blood T cell repertoires in COVID-19. TCRdb's copy holds only in-frame clones and misses some; the assay was immunoSEQ multiplex PCR. The sample carries tens of thousands of clones, 78% recorded once. The sample consisted of peripheral blood. The receptors derive from a man aged 70-80 years with acute or convalescent COVID-19.

The chain combines TRBV6-5 with TRBJ1-2; D possibly corresponds to TRBD1 (5 bases). Trimming removed 2 bases from V and 1 base from J, with 14 bases in between. The V gene's germline CDR1 is MNHEY and CDR2 SVGAGI. CDR3 length: 16 residues. CDR3 DNA sequence: TGTGCCAGCAGTTACGCTCTTGGGGGGAGTAACTATGGCTACACCTTC. Amino acid sequence: CASSYALGGSNYGYTF.

Only one count was recorded for this clone. The V call is TRBV18, the J call TRBJ2-7; the D gene is possibly TRBD2 (6 bases). CDR1 and CDR2 from the germline V gene are KGHSH and LQKENI. The V and J ends lost 5 bases and 0 bases respectively, with 14 bases between them. The CDR3 totals 15 residues. This chain's CDR3 is CASSAGPSNSYEQYF. CDR3 coding DNA: TGTGCCAGCTCAGCGGGACCGTCGAACTCCTACGAGCAGTACTTC.

Within the sample, this clone is medium-sized. The CDR3 DNA reads as TGCAGCGTTATCAACAGGGGATTGGATGGCTACACCTTC. As protein: CSVINRGLDGYTF. V usage is TRBV29-1 and J usage is TRBJ1-2, with TRBD1 matching over 7 bases. The J segment lost 6 bases and the V segment lost 5 bases, leaving 9 bases of the junction unmatched. Germline V lookup: CDR1 SQVTM, CDR2 ANQGSEA. The CDR3 loop spans 13 amino acids.

J is TRBJ2-7 and V is TRBV5-6; D remains unclear. The CDR3 consists of 12 residues. Germline assignment: CDR1 SGHDT and CDR2 YYEEEE. V dropped 4 bases and J dropped 3 bases, with 8 bases sitting between them. As DNA, the CDR3 is TGTGCCAGCAGCCCCGGGTACTACGAGCAGTACTTC. Translation: CASSPGYYEQYF.

This chain connects TRBV4-1 to TRBJ1-2, with D unresolved. V dropped 1 base and J dropped 8 bases, with 5 bases sitting between them. The CDR3 covers 11 residues. Germline assignment: CDR1 MGHRA and CDR2 YSYEKL. CDR3: CASSQGEGYTF. In nucleotides, the CDR3 is TGCGCCAGCAGCCAAGGGGAGGGCTACACCTTC.

This clone was recorded once. This chain joins TRBV18 and TRBJ1-3, with TRBD1 matching over 7 bases. The CDR3 has 16 residues. CDR1 is KGHSH and CDR2 is LQKENI in the germline V gene. After removal of 6 bases from V and 0 bases from J, the junction contained 8 bases not matched to a gene. The CDR3 DNA is TGTGCCAGCTCGCCGACAGGGCAGACCTCTGGAAACACCATATATTTT. It encodes CASSPTGQTSGNTIYF.

The J gene is TRBJ2-7, the V gene TRBV5-6, with a possible D match to TRBD1 (5 bases). This CDR3 comprises 12 residues. V lost 2 bases and J lost 7, with 10 bases in between. CDR1 and CDR2 (germline): SGHDT, YYEEEE. CDR3 sequence: CASSFVRTEQYF. The CDR3 region has the DNA TGTGCCAGCAGCTTTGTACGGACAGAGCAGTACTTC.